A selection of T cell receptor beta chains follows, all from one sample in a study of OX40 agonist ivuxolimab in advanced cancers. Profiling relied on immunoSEQ multiplex PCR, and the TCRdb table lists in-frame clones only, not all of them. This table holds about 81,000 clones, approximately 94% found once. The sequencing used CD4+ or CD8+ T cells sorted from blood, collected in a trial of the OX40 agonist ivuxolimab. Every receptor here comes from an adult with an advanced solid tumor such as melanoma, head and neck, liver or kidney cancer. CDR3s include the opening cysteine and the closing phenylalanine or tryptophan. The order of the fields is D gene, J gene, clone size, V gene, CDR3 DNA, CDR3 protein. D genes are given only for firm matches. The listing skips clone size in some rows; elsewhere it reads once, few, many or a size class.

>TRBD2|TRBJ2-7|.|TRBV5-4
TGTGCCAGCAGCTTGGAGGGAGGGCGTACTAGCTCCTACGAGCAGTACTTC
CASSLEGGRTSSYEQYF
>.|TRBJ1-1|.|TRBV29-1
TGCAGCGTTGAAGACTGGACAGCCACTGAAGCTTTCTTT
CSVEDWTATEAFF
>.|TRBJ1-2|.|TRBV9
TGTGCCAGCAGCGTAGATCCTGTGTTGGTCTATGGCTACACCTTC
CASSVDPVLVYGYTF
>.|TRBJ1-6|few|TRBV7-9
TGTGCCAGCAGCTTATTAGTCCTTGGTTCACCCCTCCACTTT
CASSLLVLGSPLHF
>.|TRBJ1-1|.|TRBV4-3
TGCGCCAGCAGCCAACAGGGCCGGGTGAACACTGAAGCTTTCTTT
CASSQQGRVNTEAFF
>TRBD1|TRBJ2-7|.|TRBV19
TGTGCCAGTAGTACCCGGACAGGGATAGACGAGCAGTACTTC
CASSTRTGIDEQYF
>TRBD2|TRBJ2-7|few|TRBV27
TGTGCCAGCAGTCCGGGGACTAGCGGGAGTGGCGAGCAGTACTTC
CASSPGTSGSGEQYF
>.|TRBJ2-7|.|TRBV4-3
TGCGCCAGCAGCCAAGATGAGATTGGGTACGAGCAGTACTTC
CASSQDEIGYEQYF
>.|TRBJ2-1|.|TRBV4-3
TGCGCCAGCAGCTCCTACGGGGCCCCCTCCTACAATGAGCAGTTCTTC
CASSSYGAPSYNEQFF
>.|TRBJ2-7|.|TRBV21-1
TGTGCCAGCAGCAACCCCCCAGGGGGCTTCGAGCAGTACTTC
CASSNPPGGFEQYF
>TRBD1|TRBJ1-1|.|TRBV11-2
TGTGCCAGCAGCTCTCCGGGACAGCTGTGGGAAGCTTTCTTT
CASSSPGQLWEAFF
>.|TRBJ2-5|.|TRBV27
TGTGCCAGCAGCCACCGACCTTTCCAAGAGACCCAGTACTTC
CASSHRPFQETQYF
>TRBD2|TRBJ2-1|.|TRBV7-9
TGTGCCAGCAGCGCAACTAGCGGGGGCCCGTTCTTC
CASSATSGGPFF
>.|TRBJ1-1|.|TRBV29-1
TGCAGCGTTGGTGGGGGGCAAGCTTTCTTT
CSVGGGQAFF
>.|TRBJ1-3|.|TRBV6-6
TGTGCCAGCAGCTCAGCCAGAGGAGGAAACACCATATATTTT
CASSSARGGNTIYF
>TRBD1|TRBJ1-1|.|TRBV19
TGTGCCAGTAGTGAAAACCATCCCGCCGACAGGGTGCGATTCACTGAAGCTTTCTTT
CASSENHPADRVRFTEAFF
>.|TRBJ2-7|.|TRBV7-9
TGTGCCAGCAGCTCGCCGACGATAACCTACGAGCAGTACTTC
CASSSPTITYEQYF
>TRBD2|TRBJ2-3|.|TRBV9
TGTGCCAGCAGCGCCCCTGCGCCGAGGGACTATACAGATACGCAGTATTTT
CASSAPAPRDYTDTQYF
>.|TRBJ2-3|.|TRBV7-2
TGTGCCAGCAGCCGTTTTATGGGCACAGATACGCAGTATTTT
CASSRFMGTDTQYF
>TRBD2|TRBJ2-7|.|TRBV28
TGTGCCAGCAGTCCGGGGGGGGCCCATGAGCAGTACTTC
CASSPGGAHEQYF
>.|TRBJ2-2|.|TRBV7-9
TGTGCCAGCAGCTTAGACCTCGGGGAGCTGTTTTTT
CASSLDLGELFF
>TRBD1|TRBJ1-2|.|TRBV5-8
TGTGCCACCCTGCAAGGACAGGGGAAGAACTATGGCTACACCTTC
CATLQGQGKNYGYTF
>.|TRBJ1-5|.|TRBV28
TGTGCCAGCAGTCCAGGGGTCGGGGAGCCCCAGCATTTT
CASSPGVGEPQHF
>TRBD1|TRBJ2-7|.|TRBV7-9
TGTGCCAGCAGTCCCGGGACAGACCCCTACGAGCAGTACTTC
CASSPGTDPYEQYF
>.|TRBJ2-5|.|TRBV7-3
TGTGCCAGCAGCTTAATAGCTGGGGGTCCCGAGACCCAGTACTTC
CASSLIAGGPETQYF
>.|TRBJ2-1|.|TRBV9
TGTGCCAGCAGCGTAGGTAGCGGCACCTACAATGAGCAGTTCTTC
CASSVGSGTYNEQFF
>.|TRBJ2-6|.|TRBV7-2
TGTGCCAGCAGCCCCAGGATCTCTGGGGCCAACGTCCTGACTTTC
CASSPRISGANVLTF
>TRBD1|TRBJ1-2|.|TRBV6-5
TGTGCCAGCAGTTACACAGGGGGCGGCTACACCTTC
CASSYTGGGYTF
>TRBD1|TRBJ1-2|.|TRBV5-4
TGTGCCAGCAGTCCATCGACAGGGGTGGCCTATGGCTACACCTTC
CASSPSTGVAYGYTF
>TRBD1|TRBJ2-5|.|TRBV5-4
TGTGCCAGCAGCTTGGGGCCGGGACAGGGTTCTACAGAGACCCAGTACTTC
CASSLGPGQGSTETQYF
>.|TRBJ1-1|.|TRBV2
TGTGCCAGCAGAGCTTCAGAGACCCGGAACACTGAAGCTTTCTTT
CASRASETRNTEAFF
>TRBD2|TRBJ2-1|once|TRBV5-4
TGTGCCAGCAGCCTGACTAGCGGGGGGGCCGTTGAGCAGTTCTTC
CASSLTSGGAVEQFF
>TRBD2|TRBJ2-7|.|TRBV4-2
TGTGCCAGCAGCCAAGCGACTAGCGGGGAACCCCCCTACGAGCAGTACTTC
CASSQATSGEPPYEQYF